This T cell receptor beta chain was sequenced in a study of T cell changes during pregnancy in multiple sclerosis. Libraries were prepared by immunoSEQ multiplex PCR; TCRdb keeps only in-frame clonotypes and omits some of them. The data show roughly 87,000 clones, 90% to 95% seen once. Trimming at V came to 1 base and at J to 1 base, leaving 6 bases not matched to a gene. There are 17 residues in the CDR3. Germline CDR1 is LNHNV and CDR2 is YYDKDF (reference sequence). The TCR sequence derives from a female donor in good health, serving as a control in a pregnancy study. Some clones in this sample may be carry-over from other donors' samples. The chain links TRBV15 to TRBJ2-3; 9 positions agree with TRBD2. The material was PBMCs, obtained in the first trimester of pregnancy. CDR3 in amino acids: CATSRGSSGTRTDTQYF. CDR3 nucleotides: TGTGCCACCAGCAGAGGGTCTAGCGGGACCCGCACAGATACGCAGTATTTT.